The rows below give T cell receptor beta chains drawn from one sample of a study of technical replicates of blood from several donors. Data came from immunoSEQ multiplex PCR; TCRdb stores just in-frame clones and leaves some out. This sample carries 100,000 or so clones, roughly 95% of them seen once, and the ten largest clones take approximately 0.21%. Sequencing was done on a sample of T cells isolated from PBMCs. Receptors originate from a human donor in good health. The CDR3 runs from the conserved cysteine through the conserved F or W. Each record gives: V gene, CDR3 length, J gene, CDR3 protein.

v_call: TRBV27
cdr3_length: 17
j_call: TRBJ1-2
cdr3_aa: CASSSTDQGYGLYGYTF

v_call: TRBV10-1
cdr3_length: 13
j_call: TRBJ1-4
cdr3_aa: CASSGGSAEKLFF

v_call: TRBV29-1
cdr3_length: 13
j_call: TRBJ2-5
cdr3_aa: CSVGARYQETQYF

v_call: TRBV6-1
cdr3_length: 11
j_call: TRBJ1-1
cdr3_aa: CASSDRVGAFF

v_call: TRBV27
cdr3_length: 15
j_call: TRBJ2-7
cdr3_aa: CASRIAGGGGYEQYF

v_call: TRBV27
cdr3_length: 13
j_call: TRBJ1-1
cdr3_aa: CASSLSLLTEAFF

v_call: TRBV7-9
cdr3_length: 14
j_call: TRBJ2-1
cdr3_aa: CASSFTGGEGEQFF

v_call: TRBV7-9
cdr3_length: 16
j_call: TRBJ2-3
cdr3_aa: CASSSARGGRTDTQYF

v_call: TRBV7-9
cdr3_length: 15
j_call: TRBJ2-5
cdr3_aa: CASSLLAGEGETQYF

v_call: TRBV28
cdr3_length: 14
j_call: TRBJ2-1
cdr3_aa: CASSTTGLRNEQFF

v_call: TRBV2
cdr3_length: 14
j_call: TRBJ2-5
cdr3_aa: CASSGTGGVETQYF

v_call: TRBV2
cdr3_length: 16
j_call: TRBJ2-3
cdr3_aa: CASSILQGPGTDTQYF

v_call: TRBV19
cdr3_length: 15
j_call: TRBJ2-3
cdr3_aa: CASSILGQGRGTQYF

v_call: TRBV30
cdr3_length: 12
j_call: TRBJ2-5
cdr3_aa: CAWSRDRETQYF

v_call: TRBV7-9
cdr3_length: 16
j_call: TRBJ2-2
cdr3_aa: CASSLAWDRVTGELFF

v_call: TRBV6-5
cdr3_length: 15
j_call: TRBJ2-5
cdr3_aa: CAHQASGGAHETQYF

v_call: TRBV5-8
cdr3_length: 14
j_call: TRBJ1-1
cdr3_aa: CASSLASGRLEAFF

v_call: TRBV5-4
cdr3_length: 13
j_call: TRBJ1-2
cdr3_aa: CASSLDSGYGYTF

v_call: TRBV28
cdr3_length: 13
j_call: TRBJ2-2
cdr3_aa: CASSLDSPGELFF

v_call: TRBV11-1
cdr3_length: 18
j_call: TRBJ1-1
cdr3_aa: CASSFTVRQGGKNTEAFF